Listed here are 31 T cell receptor beta chains from one sample, sequenced in a study of cytomegalovirus exposure and HLA in healthy donors. PCR used 60 Vbeta primers and 13 Jbeta primers. Here immunoSEQ multiplex PCR was the method, and the copy in TCRdb shows in-frame clones only, minus some. The sample records 100,000 to 150,000 clones, 70% to 85% being singletons. Sequenced: PBMCs. The receptors shown here come from a woman aged 50 to 60 in good health and CMV-seronegative.

The V call is TRBV9, the J call TRBJ2-7; D gene uncertain. Trimming cost V 0 bases and J 3 bases, with 10 bases left between them. CDR1 and CDR2 (germline): SGDLS, YYNGEE. The CDR3 sequence is 14 residues long. CDR3 DNA: TGTGCCAGCAGCGTAGCTCAGGAAATCTACGAGCAGTACTTC. Protein sequence: CASSVAQEIYEQYF.

A few counts support this clone. The V and J genes are TRBV10-3 and TRBJ1-2; tentatively, D is TRBD1 (5 bases). The CDR3 covers 13 residues. Trimming took off 4 bases at V and 3 bases at J, with 9 bases between the two ends. The germline CDR1 and CDR2 sequences are ENHRY and SYGVKD. The CDR3 here is CAISVEGDYGYTF. CDR3 nucleotide sequence: TGTGCCATCAGTGTAGAAGGGGACTATGGCTACACCTTC.

The chain couples TRBV5-5 to TRBJ1-4; D unclear. The CDR3 spans 16 residues. The V gene lost 4 bases and the J gene lost 0 bases, with 13 bases spanning the gap. In germline, CDR1 is SGHKS, CDR2 YYEKEE (reference sequence). As DNA, the CDR3 is TGTGCCAGCAGCCAAAGACGGGTTGCAACTAATGAAAAACTGTTTTTT. Its translation is CASSQRRVATNEKLFF. The full variable domain, with the rest looked up from reference TRBV5-5 and TRBJ1-4, is DAGVTQSPTHLIKTRGQQVTLRCSPISGHKSVSWYQQVLGQGPQFIFQYYEKEERGRGNFPDRFSARQFPNYSSELNVNALLLGDSALYLCASSQRRVATNEKLFFGSGTQLSVL.

The gene calls are TRBV4-3 and TRBJ2-7; possible D gene TRBD1, 6 bases. The CDR3 consists of 20 residues. V lost 0 bases, J lost 2 bases, and 26 bases lay in between. The V gene's germline CDR1 is LGHNA and CDR2 YSLEER. The CDR3 sequence is CASSQDWLGTLHSRAYEQYF. DNA for the CDR3: TGCGCCAGCAGCCAAGATTGGTTGGGGACACTTCATAGTAGGGCCTACGAGCAGTACTTC.

The chain couples TRBV6-1 to TRBJ2-7, with 12 bases aligning to TRBD1. CDR1 MNHNS and CDR2 SASEGT come from the germline V gene. The CDR3 has 16 residues. The V segment lost 4 bases and the J segment 7 bases; nucleotides outside the gene matches: 11. The CDR3 nucleotides are TGTGCCAGCAGTGTCCGGGACAGGGGGCCCGAGGGGGAGCAGTACTTC. This encodes CASSVRDRGPEGEQYF.

V usage is TRBV7-2 and J usage is TRBJ2-1; 12 bases align to TRBD2. After removal of 5 bases from V and 2 bases from J, the junction contained 13 bases not matched to a gene. The CDR3 extends over 19 amino acids. The germline gives CDR1 SGHTA, CDR2 FQGNSA. The CDR3: CASSRRTSGISPPYNEQFF. For the CDR3, the DNA is TGTGCCAGCAGCAGAAGGACTAGCGGGATCTCCCCGCCCTACAATGAGCAGTTCTTC. Drawing the rest from reference TRBV7-2 and TRBJ2-1, the complete variable domain is GAGVSQSPSNKVTEKGKDVELRCDPISGHTALYWYRQSLGQGLEFLIYFQGNSAPDKSGLPSDRFSAERTGGSVSTLTIQRTQQEDSAVYLCASSRRTSGISPPYNEQFFGPGTRLTVL.

This chain joins TRBV7-3 and TRBJ2-2, with 8 bases fitting TRBD2. V shed 1 base and J 1 base; nucleotides not matched to a gene: 2. CDR1 and CDR2 (germline): SGHTA, FQGTGA. This CDR3 comprises 16 residues. For the CDR3, the DNA is TGTGCCAGCAGCTTAATGGCGGGGGGGAACACCGGGGAGCTGTTTTTT. Its translation: CASSLMAGGNTGELFF.

The chain recombines TRBV6-5 with TRBJ2-1; 8 bases line up with TRBD2. CDR1 and CDR2 from the germline V gene are MNHEY and SVGAGI. The V segment lost 2 bases and the J segment 8 bases; nucleotides outside the gene matches: 11. The CDR3 has 16 residues. In DNA form, the CDR3 reads TGTGCCAGCAGTTACCCTAGCGGGCATTCGGTAGATGAGCAGTTCTTC. Translating gives CASSYPSGHSVDEQFF.

V usage is TRBV5-6 and J usage is TRBJ2-7; the D gene is possibly TRBD1 (5 bases). The CDR3 runs 15 residues. V lost 4 bases to trimming and J lost 6 bases, with 20 bases between them. Germline V CDR1 and CDR2: SGHDT, YYEEEE. CDR3 loop: CASSPPLTQDGEQYF. CDR3 DNA: TGTGCCAGCAGCCCACCTCTAACACAGGATGGCGAGCAGTACTTC.

The gene calls are TRBV2 and TRBJ2-6, with a weak D call TRBD2 (5 bases). V dropped 8 bases and J dropped 0 bases, with 8 bases sitting between them. This CDR3 region has 14 residues. The germline V gene encodes CDR1 SNHLY and CDR2 FYNNEI. The CDR3 DNA reads TGTGCCAGCCCGGGAAGCTCTGGGGCCAACGTCCTGACTTTC. This sequence encodes CASPGSSGANVLTF. Full variable domain (missing parts from reference TRBV2 and TRBJ2-6): EPEVTQTPSHQVTQMGQEVILRCVPISNHLYFYWYRQILGQKVEFLVSFYNNEISEKSEIFDDQFSVERPDGSNFTLKIRSTKLEDSAMYFCASPGSSGANVLTFGAGSRLTVL.

This chain links TRBV6-5 with TRBJ2-7; 9 bases align to TRBD1. The V segment lost 6 bases and the J segment 2 bases; nucleotides outside the gene matches: 5. CDR3 length: 14 residues. Germline V gene data show CDR1 as MNHEY and CDR2 as SVGAGI. CDR3 bases: TGTGCCAGCAGCTGGGGACAGGGTCCCTACGAGCAGTACTTC. As protein: CASSWGQGPYEQYF.

The chain couples TRBV19 to TRBJ1-1, with TRBD1 matching 7 bases. This CDR3 is 13 amino acids long. Per germline, CDR1 LNHDA and CDR2 SQIVND (reference sequence). The junction had 10 bases not matched to a gene; V was cut back by 7 bases and J by 8 bases. Written as DNA, the CDR3 is TGTGCCAGTAAAGGGACAGCCGTTCTCGAAGCTTTCTTT. Residues: CASKGTAVLEAFF. Drawing the rest from reference TRBV19 and TRBJ1-1, the complete variable domain is DGGITQSPKYLFRKEGQNVTLSCEQNLNHDAMYWYRQDPGQGLRLIYYSQIVNDFQKGDIAEGYSVSREKKESFPLTVTSAQKNPTAFYLCASKGTAVLEAFFGQGTRLTVV.

The CDR3 reads CASKTGTSGRNEQYF. The CDR3 DNA reads TGTGCCAGCAAGACCGGGACTAGCGGGAGAAACGAGCAGTACTTC. The chain has TRBV28 and TRBJ2-7; 14 bases align to TRBD2. There are 15 residues in the CDR3. Germline-derived CDR1 and CDR2 are MDHEN and SYDVKM. J lost 5 bases, V lost 7 bases, and 7 bases had no gene match.

This chain connects TRBV29-1 to TRBJ1-1, with 10 bases that match TRBD1. Germline CDR1 SQVTM, CDR2 ANQGSEA. V was clipped by 7 bases and J by 5 bases; unmatched bases: 4. This CDR3 comprises 12 residues. The CDR3 DNA follows: TGCAGCGCCTGGACAGGGGGGACTGAAGCTTTCTTT. Translation gives CSAWTGGTEAFF.

V and J are TRBV30 and TRBJ2-7, with D possibly TRBD1 on 6 matching bases. This CDR3 contains 17 residues. The germline V gene encodes CDR1 GTSNPN and CDR2 SVGIG (reference sequence). Trimming removed 0 bases at V and 1 base at J, with 19 bases between. The CDR3 protein is CAWSVLYPGHYSYEQYF. The DNA for the CDR3 is TGTGCCTGGAGTGTACTCTATCCGGGACACTATTCCTACGAGCAGTACTTC.

The chain has TRBV6-5 and TRBJ1-1, with 7 bases lining up with TRBD1. CDR3 length equals 13 residues. Germline CDR1 MNHEY, CDR2 SVGAGI. The V segment lost 3 bases and the J segment 7 bases; nucleotides outside the gene matches: 5. The CDR3 DNA reads as TGTGCCAGCAGTTATTACGACAGGGTTGAAGCTTTCTTT. Translation gives CASSYYDRVEAFF.

Concerning this clone: A junction end diverges from the germline sequence, so it may reflect a read error. This sequence joins TRBV5-6 and TRBJ1-2; weak D call: TRBD1 (5 bases). This CDR3 has 13 residues. Germline CDR1 SGHDT, CDR2 YYEEEE. The CDR3 loop is CASSSGGNSGYTF. In DNA, the CDR3 is TGTGCCAGCAGCTCCGGGGGGAACTCTGGCTACACCTTC.

The gene calls are TRBV7-8 and TRBJ1-5; perhaps TRBD1 as D (6 bases). The V gene's germline CDR1 is SGHVS and CDR2 FQNEAQ. V was trimmed by 4 bases and J by 0 bases, leaving 19 bases between them. This CDR3 region has 18 residues. CDR3 DNA sequence: TGTGCCAGCAGCTACCAGGGGCGTTTGGGGTATAGCAATCAGCCCCAGCATTTT. Its protein is CASSYQGRLGYSNQPQHF.

Points on this clone: The sample carries other DNA sequences with the same CDR3. The chain recombines TRBV15 with TRBJ1-4, with 8 bases lining up with TRBD1. CDR3 length: 14 amino acids. The germline V gene encodes CDR1 LNHNV and CDR2 YYDKDF (reference sequence). V gave up 5 bases and J gave up 8 bases; unmatched junction bases: 7. The chain's CDR3 is CATSADRVNEKLFF. DNA for the CDR3: TGTGCCACCAGCGCGGACAGGGTTAACGAAAAACTGTTTTTT.

The genes are TRBV30 and TRBJ2-2; 7 positions agree with TRBD2. CDR3 size: 16 residues. Germline lookup yields CDR1 GTSNPN and CDR2 SVGIG (reference sequence). The junction had 15 bases not matched to a gene; V was cut back by 7 bases and J by 4 bases. The CDR3 DNA is TGTGCCTCCGAATACACTAGCGCTCCAGGCACCGGGGAGCTGTTTTTT. This translates into CASEYTSAPGTGELFF.

The rearrangement uses TRBV14 and TRBJ2-2, with TRBD2 as a possible D gene (5 bases). The germline gives CDR1 SGHDN, CDR2 FVKESK. V was shortened by 1 base and J by 6 bases, with 12 bases between the two germline ends. This CDR3 is 15 amino acids long. The CDR3 DNA sequence: TGTGCCAGCAGCCAAGGGACTTTATTCCCCGGGGAGCTGTTTTTT. It yields the protein CASSQGTLFPGELFF.

J is TRBJ2-1 and V is TRBV29-1, with a possible D match to TRBD2 (5 bases). The CDR3 runs to 15 residues. V lost 0 bases to trimming and J lost 5 bases, with 14 bases between them. Germline CDR1 reads SQVTM; CDR2 reads ANQGSEA. This chain's CDR3 is CSVEDPGSVDNEQFF. The CDR3 region has the DNA TGCAGCGTTGAAGATCCGGGATCCGTAGACAATGAGCAGTTCTTC.

The chain couples TRBV2 to TRBJ1-1; 9 bases agree with TRBD1. Germline assignment: CDR1 SNHLY and CDR2 FYNNEI. This CDR3 is 14 amino acids long. J gave up 4 bases and V 6 bases, and 6 bases lay outside the gene matches. CDR3 loop: CASRKQGAPTEAFF. As DNA, the CDR3 is TGTGCCAGCAGAAAACAGGGGGCGCCCACTGAAGCTTTCTTT.

V gene TRBV10-3 combines with J gene TRBJ1-5, with 10 bases aligning to TRBD1. The germline V gene encodes CDR1 ENHRY and CDR2 SYGVKD. This CDR3 region has 17 residues. Trimming at V came to 4 bases and at J to 1 base, leaving 7 bases not matched to a gene. The CDR3 bases are TGTGCCATCAGTGCCGTCCCGGGACAGGGGAGCAATCAGCCCCAGCATTTT. Translated, it gives CAISAVPGQGSNQPQHF.

In its sample, this clone was seen a few times. This rearrangement joins TRBV4-2 to TRBJ1-6; 10 nucleotides align to TRBD1. CDR1 is LGHNA, CDR2 YNFKEQ, per germline. The CDR3 covers 16 residues. The ends lost 2 bases at V and 8 bases at J; junction bases unmatched: 6. CDR3 DNA sequence: TGTGCCAGCAGCCAACCGGACAGGGGGGGGGATTCACCCCTCCACTTT. It is translated as CASSQPDRGGDSPLHF.

This sequence joins TRBV29-1 and TRBJ2-1, with 15 bases matching TRBD2. The germline gives CDR1 SQVTM, CDR2 ANQGSEA. The CDR3 length is 14 residues. The V and J ends lost 6 bases and 7 bases, in that order; junction bases with no gene match: 4. As DNA, the CDR3 is TGCAGCGTGGGACTAGCGGGAGGATGGAATGAGCAGTTCTTC. Translating it yields CSVGLAGGWNEQFF.

Regarding this clone: The sample has other DNA sequences that encode this CDR3 too. The chain recombines TRBV6-1 with TRBJ1-2; D ambiguous. With 1 base removed from V and 4 bases from J, the gap between germline ends came to 4 bases. The length of the CDR3 is 12 residues. Germline V gene data show CDR1 as MNHNS and CDR2 as SASEGT. CDR3 nucleotide sequence: TGTGCCAGCAGTGAAGGACTCTATGGCTACACCTTC. It encodes CASSEGLYGYTF.

J is TRBJ2-7 and V is TRBV5-6; tentatively, D is TRBD2 (6 bases). The CDR3 covers 14 residues. Germline V CDR1 and CDR2: SGHDT, YYEEEE. Trimming took 4 bases from V and 3 from J, leaving 14 bases between them. Written as DNA, the CDR3 is TGTGCCAGCAGCCGACCTCACGGGAGCTACGAGCAGTACTTC. This codes for CASSRPHGSYEQYF.

The rearrangement uses TRBV10-3 and TRBJ2-5, with TRBD2 matching 11 bases. With the DNA end fitting TRBJ2-7 better, the J assignment may be wrong. The CDR3 covers 15 residues. The germline V gene has CDR1 ENHRY and CDR2 SYGVKD. CDR3 protein: CAIRASGRNSYEQYF. The CDR3 DNA reads TGTGCCATCAGAGCTAGCGGGAGGAACTCCTACGAGCAGTACTTC.

The rearrangement uses TRBV6-1 and TRBJ1-2; a possible D gene is TRBD1 (5 bases). The CDR3 is made up of 15 amino acids. V was trimmed by 8 bases and J by 8 bases, leaving 24 bases between them. Germline V gene lookup returns CDR1 MNHNS and CDR2 SASEGT. The CDR3 loop is CASSGNRQFNQGYTF. CDR3 sequence (DNA): TGTGCCAGCTCGGGTAACAGACAGTTTAACCAAGGCTACACCTTC.

As concerns this clone: A read error may produce the germline difference seen at one junction end. This chain connects TRBV7-9 to TRBJ1-4, with 12 nucleotides matching TRBD1. The CDR3 has 18 residues. CDR1 is SEHNR and CDR2 is FQNEAQ in the germline V gene (reference sequence). The CDR3 reads CSSSPGTGGGGANEKLFF. The CDR3 coding sequence is TGTTCCAGCAGCCCTGGGACAGGGGGCGGAGGGGCTAATGAAAAACTGTTTTTT.